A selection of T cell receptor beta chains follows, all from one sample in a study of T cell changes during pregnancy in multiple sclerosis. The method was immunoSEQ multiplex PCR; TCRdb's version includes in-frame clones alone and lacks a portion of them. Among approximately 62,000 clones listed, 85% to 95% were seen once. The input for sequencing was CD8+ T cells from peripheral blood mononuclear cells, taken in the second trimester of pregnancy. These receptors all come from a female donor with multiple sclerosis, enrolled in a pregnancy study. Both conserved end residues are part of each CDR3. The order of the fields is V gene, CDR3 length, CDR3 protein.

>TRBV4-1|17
CASSPERTSHSNQPQHF
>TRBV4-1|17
CASSQEWGGGENTEAFF
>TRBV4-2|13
CASSQGLYNEQFF
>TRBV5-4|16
CASSSQLGGTYNEQFF
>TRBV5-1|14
CASSLASGGVEQFF
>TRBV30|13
CAWSEGVSYEQYF
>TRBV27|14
CASSIGWNTGELFF
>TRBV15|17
CATSTGGVQSGSYEQFF
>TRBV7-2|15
CASSPGTGDPYGYTF
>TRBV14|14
CASSQDPTYYGYTF
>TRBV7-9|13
CASSLERGTEAFF
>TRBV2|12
CASIRSTGELFF
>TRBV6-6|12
CATSLGIYEQYF
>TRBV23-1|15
CASSLQGGSYNEQFF
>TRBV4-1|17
CASSQAAGVRSYNEQFF
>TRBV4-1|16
CASSQESPRGRETQYF
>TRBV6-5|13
CASSYWGGDTQYF
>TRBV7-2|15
CASSLVQGTNYGYTF
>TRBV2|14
CASMAYPGGDGYTF
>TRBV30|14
CAWSVGAGATEAFF
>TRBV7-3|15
CASSLNKGFTDTQYF
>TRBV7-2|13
CASSLAIGDEQYF
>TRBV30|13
CAWGTSGYNEQFF
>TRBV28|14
CASEGGRSSYEQYF
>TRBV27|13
CASSFSGGYGYTF